This entry concerns a single T cell receptor beta chain. Its antigen remains unidentified. The data originate from a study of cytomegalovirus exposure and HLA in healthy donors. General observations from the study: Among TCR beta chains, those listed as cytomegalovirus-associated numbered fewer than 200. A likely sequencing artifact accounted for one observed cluster of highly shared sequence variants.

Trimming took off 3 bases at V and 2 bases at J, with 10 bases between the two ends. CDR1 and CDR2 (germline): GTSNPN, SVGIG (reference sequence). The CDR3 spans 13 residues. The primer mix had 60 Vbeta and 13 Jbeta primers. TCRdb's copy holds only in-frame clones and misses some; the assay was immunoSEQ multiplex PCR. Reported are about 33,000 clones; the ten largest clones contain more than 3.5%. The receptor's source is a middle-aged woman in good health and CMV-seropositive. Sequencing was done on a sample of PBMCs. The chain joins TRBV30 to TRBJ1-1; no clear D gene. The CDR3 nucleotides read TGTGCCTGGAGAAAAGCCCCAAACACTGAAGCTTTCTTT. This encodes CAWRKAPNTEAFF.